The next 18 T cell receptor beta chains were all read from a single sample in a study of blood T cell repertoires in COVID-19 (dated by TCRdb to about 2020). The library was obtained by the immunoSEQ multiplex PCR assay. Imported from immuneACCESS, the table was reduced by TCRdb to in-frame sequences with V and J called. These copies leave out some clones; in studies compared against another copy, an unresolved V gene accounts for under half, and the cause of the remainder is not known. The sample table shows about 160,000 clones, and roughly 84% are seen once. Of the sample, around 5% falls within the top ten clones. Sequencing input: peripheral blood. The receptors come from a woman between 50 and 59 years old with COVID-19, enrolled during active disease.

The rearrangement joins TRBV3-1 (or the pseudogene TRBV3-2) to TRBJ2-1; 9 bases align to TRBD2. Germline V gives CDR1 LGHDT, CDR2 YNNKEL (reference sequence). V shed 4 bases, J shed 8 bases, and the junction held 9 bases outside the gene matches. The CDR3 totals 15 residues. The CDR3 DNA sequence: TGTGCCAGCAGCCCAGGTGGCGGGGGGGCCCATGAGCAGTTCTTC. Translation gives CASSPGGGGAHEQFF.

The chain uses TRBV6-1 and TRBJ2-6; TRBD2 is a possible D gene (6 bases). CDR1 MNHNS and CDR2 SASEGT come from the germline V gene. The V and J ends lost 1 base and 2 bases respectively, with 9 bases between them. The CDR3 contains 16 residues. The CDR3 nucleotides are TGTGCCAGCAGTGAAGAGGGCGGGACTGGGGCCAACGTCCTGACTTTC. This codes for CASSEEGGTGANVLTF.

The V call is TRBV9, the J call TRBJ2-7; tentatively, D is TRBD2 (5 bases). The CDR3 is made up of 12 amino acids. V was trimmed by 3 bases and J by 5 bases, leaving 9 bases between them. The V gene's germline CDR1 is SGDLS and CDR2 YYNGEE. The CDR3 spells CASSGGRDEQYF. The CDR3 bases are TGTGCCAGCAGCGGAGGGCGGGACGAGCAGTACTTC.

The chain joins TRBV19 to TRBJ2-2; 8 nucleotides align to TRBD1. Germline CDR1 reads LNHDA; CDR2 reads SQIVND (reference sequence). This CDR3 is 15 amino acids long. Losses at the gene ends were 3 bases for V and 2 bases for J; bases not matched to a gene: 2. The CDR3, as DNA: TGTGCCAGTAGTATGACAGGGGCAAACACCGGGGAGCTGTTTTTT. It encodes CASSMTGANTGELFF.

CDR3 in amino acids: CATAGGGSSYEQYF. The CDR3 DNA sequence: TGTGCCACCGCAGGGGGCGGAAGCTCCTACGAGCAGTACTTC. The genes are TRBV15 and TRBJ2-7, with 8 bases matching TRBD1. With V trimmed by 8 bases and J by 0 bases, 6 bases remained unmatched. CDR3 length equals 14 residues. From germline, CDR1 is LNHNV and CDR2 YYDKDF (reference sequence). The entire variable domain, with the rest obtained from reference TRBV15 and TRBJ2-7, is as follows: DAMVIQNPRYQVTQFGKPVTLSCSQTLNHNVMYWYQQKSSQAPKLLFHYYDKDFNNEADTPDNFQSRRPNTSFCFLDIRSPGLGDTAMYLCATAGGGSSYEQYFGPGTRLTVT.

The chain has TRBV4-1 and TRBJ2-2, with 9 bases lining up with TRBD2. The CDR3 length is 19 residues. Germline values: CDR1 MGHRA, CDR2 YSYEKL. Losses at the gene ends were 4 bases for V and 6 bases for J; bases not matched to a gene: 18. The CDR3 region has the DNA TGCGCCAGCAGCCCGATTAGCGGGGGCCATGGTCGAGGCCCCGGGGAGCTGTTTTTT. As protein: CASSPISGGHGRGPGELFF.

This clone has just one count. The chain carries TRBV5-1 and TRBJ1-2; possibly TRBD1 for D (5 bases). The length of the CDR3 is 12 residues. Germline CDR1 is SGHRS and CDR2 is YFSETQ. The ends were cut back, 0 bases at V and 12 bases at J, with 12 bases in the middle. DNA of the CDR3: TGCGCCAGCAGCTTGGGACAGCCCTTAGACACCTTC. This gives the protein CASSLGQPLDTF.

This sequence joins TRBV7-9 and TRBJ2-2; 7 bases are shared with TRBD1. After removal of 6 bases from V and 4 bases from J, the junction contained 2 bases not matched to a gene. CDR3 length: 13 amino acids. Germline values: CDR1 SEHNR, CDR2 FQNEAQ (reference sequence). CDR3 amino acids: CASSGTATGELFF. As DNA, the CDR3 is TGTGCCAGCAGTGGGACAGCCACCGGGGAGCTGTTTTTT.

The genes are TRBV30 and TRBJ1-6; D gene ambiguous. CDR3 size: 14 residues. Germline V gene lookup returns CDR1 GTSNPN and CDR2 SVGIG (reference sequence). The ends were cut back, 4 bases at V and 11 bases at J, with 18 bases in the middle. DNA of the CDR3: TGTGCCTGGACCCTCCTTGGACTCGAGCCACCCCTCCACTTT. It translates to CAWTLLGLEPPLHF.

This clone was observed a few times. The J gene is TRBJ2-7, the V gene TRBV6-6; 8 bases align to TRBD2. CDR1 and CDR2 from the germline V gene are MNHNY and SVGAGI (reference sequence). The CDR3 has 14 amino acids. Germline trimming cut 7 bases from V and 4 bases from J; bases unmatched to any gene: 9. The CDR3 sequence: CASKSRTSSYEQYF. CDR3 nucleotides: TGTGCCAGCAAATCCCGGACTAGCTCGTACGAGCAGTACTTC.

This chain uses TRBV4-3 with TRBJ2-7, with no clear D. Germline CDR1 and CDR2: LGHNA and YSLEER. V dropped 0 bases and J dropped 5 bases, with 5 bases sitting between them. The CDR3 totals 12 residues. In DNA form, the CDR3 reads TGCGCCAGCAGCCAAGAGGGCCACGAGCAGTACTTC. The encoded protein is CASSQEGHEQYF.

The chain employs TRBV7-6 and TRBJ2-7; the match to TRBD2 covers 10 bases. The ends lost 8 bases at V and 7 bases at J; junction bases unmatched: 11. Germline loops: CDR1 SGHVS, CDR2 FNYEAQ. The CDR3 loop spans 14 amino acids. CDR3 DNA: TGTGCCAGCGTGGCGACTAGCGGGTTTTTGGAGCAGTACTTC. As protein: CASVATSGFLEQYF.

This chain uses TRBV28 with TRBJ1-5; D uncertain. CDR3 size: 12 residues. Germline values: CDR1 MDHEN, CDR2 SYDVKM. Trimming shortened V by 3 bases and J by 12 bases, and 12 bases separated the two germline ends. The CDR3 reads CASSFMAGSQHF. DNA of the CDR3: TGTGCCAGCAGTTTCATGGCAGGTAGCCAGCATTTT.

J is TRBJ2-1 and V is TRBV4-1; 10 bases align to TRBD2. CDR1 is MGHRA, CDR2 YSYEKL, per germline. Germline trimming cut 1 base from V and 4 bases from J; bases unmatched to any gene: 7. This CDR3 has 17 amino acids. For the CDR3, the DNA is TGCGCCAGCAGCCAAGTTACCCATAGCGGGGGGTACAATGAGCAGTTCTTC. Its protein product is CASSQVTHSGGYNEQFF.

The rearrangement links TRBV7-9 to TRBJ1-3; D unclear. CDR1 is SEHNR, CDR2 FQNEAQ, per germline (reference sequence). V lost 7 bases and J 0 bases, leaving 10 bases between the germline ends. CDR3 length equals 14 residues. The CDR3 protein is CASMIGYSGNTIYF. Here the CDR3 DNA reads TGTGCCAGCATGATCGGGTACTCTGGAAACACCATATATTTT. Combining the CDR3 with reference TRBV7-9 and TRBJ1-3 gives the whole variable domain DTGVSQNPRHKITKRGQNVTFRCDPISEHNRLYWYRQTLGQGPEFLTYFQNEAQLEKSRLLSDRFSAERPKGSFSTLEIQRTEQGDSAMYLCASMIGYSGNTIYFGEGSWLTVV.

This chain joins TRBV7-2 and TRBJ2-5, with TRBD2 matching over 7 bases. CDR1 and CDR2 from the germline V gene are SGHTA and FQGNSA. J lost 3 bases, V lost 4 bases, and 11 bases had no gene match. This CDR3 is 16 amino acids long. The DNA for the CDR3 is TGTGCCAGCAGCTCAATCAGCGGGGTCAGCAAAGAGACCCAGTACTTC. As protein: CASSSISGVSKETQYF.

Turning to this clone: Germline and junction disagree at one end, which may indicate a read error. Additional DNA sequences in this sample encode the identical CDR3. J is TRBJ1-2 and V is TRBV6-5, with D tentatively TRBD1 (5 bases). Germline loops: CDR1 MNHEY, CDR2 SVGAGI. The CDR3 totals 15 residues. The CDR3 coding sequence is TGTGCCAGTAGTTCGTCGGGGGGGTCGATCTATGGCTACACCTTC. Translated, it gives CASSSSGGSIYGYTF.

This clone has just a few counts. The chain uses TRBV28 and TRBJ1-6, with no clear D. The CDR3 has 16 amino acids. V shed 2 bases and J shed 3 bases, with 11 bases lying between them. Germline V gene data show CDR1 as MDHEN and CDR2 as SYDVKM. The DNA for the CDR3 is TGTGCCAGCAGTTTAAGAGGCAGTAACTATAATTCACCCCTCCACTTT. Its protein product is CASSLRGSNYNSPLHF.